These T cell receptor beta chains were read from a single sample in a study of cytomegalovirus exposure and HLA in healthy donors. Assay: immunoSEQ multiplex PCR; the TCRdb copy retains only in-frame clones and omits some. The table shows 76,000 or so clones, with roughly 95% occurring only once. The specimen was PBMCs. The source is a woman aged 18-29 years in good health and CMV-seropositive. Each CDR3 is given with its conserved first and last residue. Each record gives: clone size, J gene, V gene, D gene, CDR3 DNA, CDR3 protein. The D gene is left open where the match is weak. A clone size is listed for some rows: how often the clone was seen (once, few, many), or a class if it is expanded.

clone size: NA; J gene: TRBJ2-7; V gene: TRBV4-1; D gene: NA; CDR3 DNA: TGCGCCAGCAGCCCCAATAGCTACGAGCAGTACTTC; CDR3 protein: CASSPNSYEQYF
clone size: NA; J gene: TRBJ1-4; V gene: TRBV28; D gene: NA; CDR3 DNA: TGTGCCAGCAGTTTAGTCCACAGCAGAACAACTAATGAAAAACTGTTTTTT; CDR3 protein: CASSLVHSRTTNEKLFF
clone size: NA; J gene: TRBJ2-7; V gene: TRBV6-5; D gene: NA; CDR3 DNA: TGTGCCAGCAGTTACTCGCGGAACAGGGCCTACGAGCAGTACTTC; CDR3 protein: CASSYSRNRAYEQYF
clone size: NA; J gene: TRBJ2-3; V gene: TRBV6-1; D gene: TRBD2; CDR3 DNA: TGTGCCAGCTCCTCCCTAGCGGGGCAGACAGATACGCAGTATTTT; CDR3 protein: CASSSLAGQTDTQYF
clone size: NA; J gene: TRBJ1-5; V gene: TRBV7-9; D gene: TRBD1; CDR3 DNA: TGTGCCAGCAGCTCTCCTGGGACAGGCAATCAGCCCCAGCATTTT; CDR3 protein: CASSSPGTGNQPQHF
clone size: NA; J gene: TRBJ2-3; V gene: TRBV29-1; D gene: TRBD2; CDR3 DNA: TGCAGCGTTGCGGTACAGCGGGAGATAGATACGCAGTATTTT; CDR3 protein: CSVAVQREIDTQYF
clone size: NA; J gene: TRBJ2-3; V gene: TRBV27; D gene: TRBD2; CDR3 DNA: TGTGCCAGCAGTTTAATAGCGGGAGTGGAGACAGATACGCAGTATTTT; CDR3 protein: CASSLIAGVETDTQYF
clone size: NA; J gene: TRBJ1-2; V gene: TRBV10-3; D gene: TRBD1; CDR3 DNA: TGTGCCATCAGTGAGGGGGGACAGTTCTATGGCTACACCTTC; CDR3 protein: CAISEGGQFYGYTF
clone size: NA; J gene: TRBJ1-3; V gene: TRBV7-2; D gene: TRBD1; CDR3 DNA: TGTGCCAGCAGCTTAGGCCACAGGGGCTCTGGAAACACCATATATTTT; CDR3 protein: CASSLGHRGSGNTIYF
clone size: NA; J gene: TRBJ1-2; V gene: TRBV15; D gene: NA; CDR3 DNA: TGTGCCACCAGGGTACGGGGGGCGCACGGCTACACCTTC; CDR3 protein: CATRVRGAHGYTF
clone size: NA; J gene: TRBJ2-7; V gene: TRBV5-1; D gene: NA; CDR3 DNA: TGCGCCAGCAGCTTCCAGGGGATAGACGAGCAGTACTTC; CDR3 protein: CASSFQGIDEQYF
clone size: NA; J gene: TRBJ1-4; V gene: TRBV29-1; D gene: NA; CDR3 DNA: TGCAGCGTTGGGGGACACAACGAAAAACTGTTTTTT; CDR3 protein: CSVGGHNEKLFF
clone size: NA; J gene: TRBJ1-1; V gene: TRBV7-9; D gene: TRBD1; CDR3 DNA: TGTGCCAGCAGCCCGCAGACAGGGGGCTTGAACACTGAAGCTTTCTTT; CDR3 protein: CASSPQTGGLNTEAFF
clone size: NA; J gene: TRBJ1-4; V gene: TRBV5-4; D gene: NA; CDR3 DNA: TGTGCCAGCAGCAGGGGTGAAAAACTGTTTTTT; CDR3 protein: CASSRGEKLFF
clone size: NA; J gene: TRBJ2-2; V gene: TRBV7-3; D gene: NA; CDR3 DNA: TGTGCCAGCAGCCCTCCCGGGGGAACGAACACCGGGGAGCTGTTTTTT; CDR3 protein: CASSPPGGTNTGELFF
clone size: NA; J gene: TRBJ2-6; V gene: TRBV5-1; D gene: NA; CDR3 DNA: TGCGCCAGCAGCTCACAGGGTGCTGGGGCCAACGTCCTGACTTTC; CDR3 protein: CASSSQGAGANVLTF
clone size: NA; J gene: TRBJ2-3; V gene: TRBV4-1; D gene: TRBD2; CDR3 DNA: TGCGCCAGCAGCCAAACCCGGGGGGGGTTCACAGATACGCAGTATTTT; CDR3 protein: CASSQTRGGFTDTQYF
clone size: NA; J gene: TRBJ2-1; V gene: TRBV11-2; D gene: TRBD1; CDR3 DNA: TGTGCCAGCAGCCCCACAGGGGTTTTCTACAATGAGCAGTTCTTC; CDR3 protein: CASSPTGVFYNEQFF
clone size: NA; J gene: TRBJ2-3; V gene: TRBV21-1; D gene: NA; CDR3 DNA: TGTGCCAGCAGCATGAGGGACAGGCGCACAGATACGCAGTATTTT; CDR3 protein: CASSMRDRRTDTQYF
clone size: NA; J gene: TRBJ2-3; V gene: TRBV4-1; D gene: TRBD2; CDR3 DNA: TGCGCCAGCAGCCCCTACGGCGGGGGGAGGACAGATACGCAGTATTTT; CDR3 protein: CASSPYGGGRTDTQYF
clone size: NA; J gene: TRBJ2-5; V gene: TRBV19; D gene: TRBD1; CDR3 DNA: TGTGCCAGTAGTCCCGACAGGGAAGAGACCCAGTACTTC; CDR3 protein: CASSPDREETQYF
clone size: NA; J gene: TRBJ2-1; V gene: TRBV5-4; D gene: NA; CDR3 DNA: TGTGCCAGCAGCCGCCCCGCGAATGAGCAGTTCTTC; CDR3 protein: CASSRPANEQFF
clone size: NA; J gene: TRBJ2-3; V gene: TRBV4-1; D gene: TRBD2; CDR3 DNA: TGCGCCAGCAGCGTCCGGGACGGGGGGATCACAGATACGCAGTATTTT; CDR3 protein: CASSVRDGGITDTQYF
clone size: few; J gene: TRBJ2-1; V gene: TRBV7-2; D gene: TRBD2; CDR3 DNA: TGTGCCAGCAGTCGGATAGCGGGAATCAATGAGCAGTTCTTC; CDR3 protein: CASSRIAGINEQFF
clone size: NA; J gene: TRBJ2-1; V gene: TRBV2; D gene: NA; CDR3 DNA: TGTGCCAGCTATTACAATGAGCAGTTCTTC; CDR3 protein: CASYYNEQFF
clone size: few; J gene: TRBJ2-3; V gene: TRBV4-3; D gene: TRBD2; CDR3 DNA: TGCGCCAGCAGCCAAGGGGGGGGGACCCTAGATACGCAGTATTTT; CDR3 protein: CASSQGGGTLDTQYF
clone size: once; J gene: TRBJ2-2; V gene: TRBV27; D gene: TRBD2; CDR3 DNA: TGTGCCAGCAGACCCCTAGCGGGGGAGGGCGGGGAGCTGTTTTTT; CDR3 protein: CASRPLAGEGGELFF